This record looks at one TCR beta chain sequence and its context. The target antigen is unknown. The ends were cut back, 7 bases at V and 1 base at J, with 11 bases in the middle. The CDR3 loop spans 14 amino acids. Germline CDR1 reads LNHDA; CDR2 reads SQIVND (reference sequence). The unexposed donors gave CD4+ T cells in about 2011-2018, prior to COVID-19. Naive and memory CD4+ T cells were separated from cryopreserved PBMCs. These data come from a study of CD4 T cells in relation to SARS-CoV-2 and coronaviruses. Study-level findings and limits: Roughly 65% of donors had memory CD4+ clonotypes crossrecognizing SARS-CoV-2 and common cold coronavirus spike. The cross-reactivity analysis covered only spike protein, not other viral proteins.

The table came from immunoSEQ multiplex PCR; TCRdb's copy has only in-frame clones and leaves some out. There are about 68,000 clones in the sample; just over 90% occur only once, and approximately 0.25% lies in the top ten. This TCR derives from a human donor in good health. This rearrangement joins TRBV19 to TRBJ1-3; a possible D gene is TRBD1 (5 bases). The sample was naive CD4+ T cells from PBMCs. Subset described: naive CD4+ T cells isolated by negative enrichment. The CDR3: CASNRRGSGNTIYF. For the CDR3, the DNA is TGTGCCAGTAACCGGCGGGGGTCTGGAAACACCATATATTTT.